The 8 T cell receptor beta chains in this list originate from one sample, sequenced in a study of response to subunit inactivated influenza vaccine. One entry per CDR3 protein results from TCRdb running MiXCR on the RT-PCR reads. The table includes under 750,000 distinct CDR3 sequences, about 12% detected once. The material sequenced was PBMCs from blood, taken on the day of vaccination. The source of these receptors is a man aged 45-60 years who received an inactivated influenza vaccine.

This clonotype was found a few times. The rearrangement uses TRBV5-1 and TRBJ1-4, with 9 bases lining up with TRBD1. Germline V lookup: CDR1 SGHRS, CDR2 YFSETQ. J was trimmed by 8 bases and V by 5 bases; bases with no gene match: 7. The CDR3 length is 14 residues. DNA of the CDR3: TGCGCCAGCAGGACGGGGACAGGGCACGAAAAACTGTTTTTT. It is translated as CASRTGTGHEKLFF.

V gene TRBV20-1 combines with J gene TRBJ1-2, with D perhaps matching TRBD1 (5 bases). The CDR3 consists of 11 residues. Germline V gene data show CDR1 as DFQATT and CDR2 as SNEGSKA (reference sequence). The V end was cut by 4 bases, the J end by 8 bases, with 11 bases between. CDR3 residues: CSATGSVGYTF. Here the CDR3 DNA reads TGCAGTGCTACAGGGAGTGTCGGCTACACCTTC.

The chain couples TRBV4-2 to TRBJ1-4; TRBD1 might be the D (5 bases). Per the germline V gene, CDR1 is LGHNA and CDR2 is YNFKEQ. The CDR3 has 15 amino acids. V lost 1 base to trimming and J lost 7 bases, with 13 bases between them. CDR3 in DNA: TGTGCCAGCAGCCAAGTCTCCGGGACGAGTGAAAAACTGTTTTTT. Protein sequence: CASSQVSGTSEKLFF.

This clonotype was picked up many times. The chain has TRBV11-1 and TRBJ2-2; 11 nucleotides agree with TRBD1. Germline V gene data show CDR1 as SGHAT and CDR2 as FQDESV (reference sequence). The CDR3 is 15 amino acids. The ends lost 5 bases at V and 3 bases at J; junction bases unmatched: 2. The CDR3 nucleotides read TGTGCCAGCAGCCCGGGACAGGGGGACACCGGGGAGCTGTTTTTT. This translates into CASSPGQGDTGELFF.

The sample holds many counts of this clonotype. The gene calls are TRBV12-3 or TRBV12-4 and TRBJ2-1; the D gene is possibly TRBD2 (6 bases). The CDR3 totals 17 residues. With 4 bases removed from V and 0 bases from J, the gap between germline ends came to 16 bases. CDR3 region: CASSSYGTFSSYNEQFF. The CDR3 DNA sequence: TGTGCCAGCAGTTCCTACGGGACTTTCAGCTCCTACAATGAGCAGTTCTTC.

This clonotype was detected ten times or more. This chain uses TRBV30 with TRBJ2-1, with D uncertain. This CDR3 comprises 14 residues. With 0 bases removed from V and 6 bases from J, the gap between germline ends came to 12 bases. The V gene's germline CDR1 is GTSNPN and CDR2 SVGIG (reference sequence). The CDR3 DNA reads TGTGCCTGGAGTGTAATGGGTACGGGCAATGAGCAGTTCTTC. This codes for CAWSVMGTGNEQFF.

This sequence joins TRBV7-8 and TRBJ2-2, with 11 nucleotides matching TRBD2. The CDR3 length is 16 residues. Germline V CDR1 and CDR2: SGHVS, FQNEAQ. Losses at the gene ends were 5 bases for V and 5 bases for J; bases not matched to a gene: 7. Here the CDR3 reads CASSLRLAGRTGELFF. For the CDR3, the DNA is TGTGCCAGCAGCCTGAGACTAGCGGGACGTACCGGGGAGCTGTTTTTT.

The CDR3 DNA follows: TGTGCCAGCAGCGACACCTCTGGGGCCAACGTCCTGACTTTC. Its protein product is CASSDTSGANVLTF. The genes are TRBV7-9 and TRBJ2-6; D is unclear. Germline lookup yields CDR1 SEHNR and CDR2 FQNEAQ (reference sequence). The V gene lost 5 bases and the J gene lost 0 bases, with 5 bases spanning the gap. The CDR3 extends over 14 amino acids.